This TCR beta chain was sequenced for a study of cytomegalovirus exposure and HLA in healthy donors. PCR primers comprised 60 Vbeta and 13 Jbeta primers. Libraries were prepared by immunoSEQ multiplex PCR; TCRdb keeps only in-frame clonotypes and omits some of them. This table has 50,000 to 75,000 clones, 80% appearing once. Trimming stripped 0 bases from V and 2 bases from J, with 8 bases between. Germline values: CDR1 LNHNV, CDR2 YYDKDF (reference sequence). There are 15 residues in the CDR3. This rearrangement joins TRBV15 to TRBJ1-3, with D uncertain. This clonotype was obtained from a middle-aged woman in good health and CMV-seronegative. Material: PBMCs. The CDR3 nucleotides read TGTGCCACCAGCAGAGATCGGGGAGCTGGAAACACCATATATTTT. This codes for CATSRDRGAGNTIYF.